Shown below are 28 T cell receptor beta chains from a single sample sequenced in a study of CD8 T cells in ankylosing spondylitis. Antigens of these TCRs are unknown. Findings and limits, study-wide: Within ankylosing spondylitis blood, a TCR beta motif made up of eight or nine highly homologous variants appeared to be characteristic.

TCRdb reprocessed the 5' RACE reads via MiXCR and lists one record per CDR3 protein. This sample has approximately 400,000 distinct CDR3 sequences, with roughly 26% found just once. Specimen: blood, either unsorted or a sorted T cell fraction (not recorded which). These receptors were obtained from a male donor with ankylosing spondylitis.

The chain uses TRBV20-1 and TRBJ1-5; 7 nucleotides align to TRBD1. With V trimmed by 4 bases and J by 3 bases, 9 bases remained unmatched. The CDR3 contains 15 residues. Germline V CDR1 and CDR2: DFQATT, SNEGSKA (reference sequence). DNA of the CDR3: TGCAGTGCTATAGGCGGACAGGCCTACAATCAGCCCCAGCATTTT. Encoded protein: CSAIGGQAYNQPQHF.

Only one count was recorded for this clonotype. This sequence joins TRBV20-1 and TRBJ1-5; D gene ambiguous. V was cut by 1 base and J by 0 bases, with 10 bases left in between. In germline, CDR1 is DFQATT, CDR2 SNEGSKA (reference sequence). This CDR3 has 15 amino acids. The CDR3 is CSARVGGYSNQPQHF. Here the CDR3 DNA reads TGCAGTGCTAGAGTGGGAGGTTATAGCAATCAGCCCCAGCATTTT.

The rearrangement uses TRBV20-1 and TRBJ2-5; 14 bases are a match to TRBD2. The ends lost 6 bases at V and 5 bases at J; junction bases unmatched: 11. Germline V CDR1 and CDR2: DFQATT, SNEGSKA (reference sequence). The CDR3 loop spans 16 amino acids. For the CDR3, the DNA is TGCAGTGCGGGGACTAGCGGGAGTGGGGCCGGGGAGACCCAGTACTTC. It encodes CSAGTSGSGAGETQYF.

This clonotype was seen a handful of times. The DNA of the CDR3 is TGTGCCAGCAGCCCGTGGACAGGGGGCTTCTACGAGCAGTACTTC. Translated: CASSPWTGGFYEQYF. The chain joins TRBV11-2 to TRBJ2-7; 11 positions match TRBD1. This CDR3 has 15 amino acids. Per germline, CDR1 SGHAT and CDR2 FQNNGV. V dropped 5 bases and J dropped 3; count of bases not matched to a gene: 6.

The V call is TRBV2, the J call TRBJ2-3, with D perhaps assigned TRBD1 or TRBD2 (5 bases each). V dropped 6 bases and J dropped 5 bases, with 12 bases sitting between them. Germline V gene data show CDR1 as SNHLY and CDR2 as FYNNEI. This CDR3 is built from 13 residues. In DNA form, the CDR3 reads TGTGCCAGCAGGAACCAGAGGGGAGATACGCAGTATTTT. This codes for CASRNQRGDTQYF.

The chain links TRBV20-1 to TRBJ2-5; maybe TRBD2 (6 bases). CDR3 size: 14 residues. The germline V gene encodes CDR1 DFQATT and CDR2 SNEGSKA (reference sequence). V was shortened by 0 bases and J by 4 bases, with 12 bases between the two germline ends. The DNA of the CDR3 is TGCAGTGCTAGAGAGGTCGGGGGTACAGAGACCCAGTACTTC. Translation: CSAREVGGTETQYF.

The V call is TRBV12-3 or TRBV12-4, the J call TRBJ2-5; D unclear. This CDR3 comprises 15 residues. Trimming removed 1 base at V and 1 base at J, with 10 bases between. The CDR3 spells CASSLGAILQETQYF. Written as DNA, the CDR3 is TGTGCCAGCAGTTTAGGGGCTATTCTCCAAGAGACCCAGTACTTC.

V gene TRBV29-1 combines with J gene TRBJ2-7, with D possibly being TRBD2 (5 bases). Germline CDR1 and CDR2: SQVTM and ANQGSEA. The CDR3 loop spans 11 amino acids. V was shortened by 4 bases and J by 3 bases, with 7 bases between the two germline ends. DNA of the CDR3: TGCAGCGTTGCCCGGGACTACGAGCAGTACTTC. Its protein is CSVARDYEQYF.

The sample holds a few counts of this clonotype. The J gene is TRBJ2-5, the V gene TRBV6-1, with 12 positions matching TRBD2. V lost 4 bases to trimming and J lost 5 bases; unmatched junction nucleotides: 8. In germline, CDR1 is MNHNS, CDR2 SASEGT. This CDR3 is 16 amino acids long. The CDR3 DNA is TGTGCCAGCAGTGGGATGACTAGCGGGAGAGGTGAGACCCAGTACTTC. Protein sequence: CASSGMTSGRGETQYF.

A few counts support this clonotype. This chain uses TRBV5-1 with TRBJ2-1; TRBD2 is a possible D gene (5 bases). Trimming took 0 bases from V and 5 from J, leaving 12 bases between them. The CDR3 extends over 15 amino acids. The germline V gene encodes CDR1 SGHRS and CDR2 YFSETQ. DNA for the CDR3: TGCGCCAGCAGCTTGGCGGTCTCGGGGAACAATGAGCAGTTCTTC. Protein: CASSLAVSGNNEQFF. Full variable domain (rest looked up from reference TRBV5-1 and TRBJ2-1): KAGVTQTPRYLIKTRGQQVTLSCSPISGHRSVSWYQQTPGQGLQFLFEYFSETQRNKGNFPGRFSGRQFSNSRSEMNVSTLELGDSALYLCASSLAVSGNNEQFFGPGTRLTVL.

This clonotype was counted only a few times. V gene TRBV3-1 combines with J gene TRBJ1-5, with no clear D. V was trimmed by 4 bases and J by 7 bases, leaving 17 bases between them. The germline gives CDR1 LGHDT, CDR2 YNNKEL (reference sequence). The CDR3 extends over 15 amino acids. CDR3 coding DNA: TGTGCCAGCAGCCCACGAGGGTTCCTAAAACAGCCCCAGCATTTT. Protein sequence: CASSPRGFLKQPQHF.

The genes are TRBV29-1 and TRBJ2-3; D gene unclear. The germline V and J ends were trimmed by 5 bases and 3 bases, with 12 bases remaining between them. There are 13 residues in the CDR3. The germline gives CDR1 SQVTM, CDR2 ANQGSEA. The CDR3 protein is CSVLGPATDTQYF. The CDR3, as DNA: TGCAGCGTTTTAGGGCCGGCGACAGATACGCAGTATTTT.

The genes are TRBV24-1 and TRBJ2-3, with TRBD2 as a possible D gene (5 bases). CDR3 length equals 11 residues. The V end lost 9 bases, the J end lost 6 bases, and 9 bases lay between the germline ends. CDR1 KGHDR and CDR2 SFDVKD come from the germline V gene. The CDR3 loop reads CATSWRDTQYF. CDR3 in DNA: TGTGCCACCTCTTGGAGGGATACGCAGTATTTT.

This chain joins TRBV12-3 or TRBV12-4 and TRBJ2-7; D remains unclear. The length of the CDR3 is 14 residues. V was pared by 4 bases and J by 3 bases, with 13 bases between. The CDR3: CASSSHGPHYEQYV. For the CDR3, the DNA is TGTGCCAGCAGTTCTCACGGGCCGCACTACGAGCAGTACGTC.

This clonotype turned up a few times. The rearrangement links TRBV5-1 to TRBJ1-1; 9 nucleotides agree with TRBD1. The germline CDR1 and CDR2 sequences are SGHRS and YFSETQ. The junction had 8 bases not matched to a gene; V was cut back by 4 bases and J by 1 base. This CDR3 has 16 amino acids. DNA for the CDR3: TGCGCCAGCAGCATAACCGGGACAGGGAGGAACACTGAAGCTTTCTTT. It is translated as CASSITGTGRNTEAFF.

This clonotype was seen a single time. The chain recombines TRBV5-6 with TRBJ1-3; 9 bases line up with TRBD1. The V gene's germline CDR1 is SGHDT and CDR2 YYEEEE. The CDR3 length is 16 residues. Germline trimming cut 2 bases from V and 7 bases from J; bases unmatched to any gene: 10. This CDR3 is CASSFRDRVVPNTIYF. The CDR3, as DNA: TGTGCCAGCAGCTTCCGGGACAGGGTCGTCCCGAACACCATATATTTT.

The genes are TRBV14 and TRBJ1-2, with 9 bases that match TRBD1. The CDR3 has 15 residues. Germline CDR1 reads SGHDN; CDR2 reads FVKESK. Losses at the gene ends were 10 bases for V and 0 bases for J; bases not matched to a gene: 9. For the CDR3, the DNA is TGTGCCATCCGACAGGGGGGGACGGCTAACTATGGCTACACCTTC. It yields the protein CAIRQGGTANYGYTF.

The chain carries TRBV6-2 or TRBV6-3 and TRBJ2-7; the match to TRBD2 covers 7 bases. V lost 3 bases and J lost 2; bases outside the gene matches: 10. The germline gives CDR1 MNHEY, CDR2 SVGEGT. This CDR3 has 16 residues. The CDR3 DNA follows: TGTGCCAGCAGTTATATGTCTAGCGGAACTCCCTACGAGCAGTACTTC. This gives the protein CASSYMSSGTPYEQYF.

This clonotype is a singleton in its sample. This chain connects TRBV20-1 to TRBJ1-2, with D perhaps TRBD1 (5 bases). Germline-derived CDR1 and CDR2 are DFQATT and SNEGSKA (reference sequence). The ends were cut back, 6 bases at V and 8 bases at J, with 13 bases in the middle. The CDR3 sequence is 11 residues long. The CDR3 DNA reads as TGCAGTGCCCCGGGGGACGACGGCTACACCTTC. Amino acid sequence: CSAPGDDGYTF.

The chain is built from TRBV7-6 and TRBJ2-5; possible D gene TRBD1, 5 bases. The CDR3 covers 13 residues. V lost 10 bases and J lost 4, with 16 bases in between. CDR1 and CDR2 (germline): SGHVS, FNYEAQ. This CDR3 is CATRATVGETQYF. The CDR3 nucleotides read TGTGCCACCAGGGCCACGGTTGGAGAGACCCAGTACTTC.

The CDR3 DNA is TGCAGTGCTCAGGACAGGGGAAGCTCCTACGAGCAGTACTTC. Amino acid sequence: CSAQDRGSSYEQYF. The chain combines TRBV20-1 with TRBJ2-7; 9 bases are a match to TRBD1. Germline CDR1 and CDR2: DFQATT and SNEGSKA (reference sequence). The V segment lost 5 bases and the J segment 0 bases; nucleotides outside the gene matches: 5. The CDR3 is 14 amino acids.

The rearrangement links TRBV9 to TRBJ2-1; D is uncertain. This CDR3 comprises 18 residues. V lost 0 bases and J 2 bases, leaving 18 bases between the germline ends. Looked up from germline, CDR1 is SGDLS and CDR2 is YYNGEE. The CDR3 DNA is TGTGCCAGCAGCGTAGCCCCGCTAGTGGGATTTACCTACAATGAGCAGTTCTTC. This codes for CASSVAPLVGFTYNEQFF.

In its sample, this clonotype was seen a few times. The gene calls are TRBV20-1 and TRBJ1-1; 7 bases are a match to TRBD1. The ends lost 2 bases at V and 7 bases at J; junction bases unmatched: 4. Germline lookup yields CDR1 DFQATT and CDR2 SNEGSKA (reference sequence). The CDR3 runs to 12 residues. For the CDR3, the DNA is TGCAGTGCTAGAAGAGGGGGCGGTGAAGCTTTCTTT. As protein: CSARRGGGEAFF.

A few counts support this clonotype. The V gene is TRBV20-1, the J gene TRBJ1-5, with TRBD1 as a possible D gene (5 bases). The V and J ends lost 2 bases and 3 bases respectively, with 8 bases between them. Germline V gene lookup returns CDR1 DFQATT and CDR2 SNEGSKA (reference sequence). CDR3 length: 13 residues. The CDR3 loop is CSARSGINQPQHF. DNA of the CDR3: TGCAGTGCTAGATCAGGGATCAATCAGCCCCAGCATTTT.

The chain combines TRBV11-3 with TRBJ1-4; D is undetermined. Germline V gene data show CDR1 as SGHNT and CDR2 as YENEEA. V shed 6 bases and J shed 12 bases, with 17 bases lying between them. There are 13 residues in the CDR3. The CDR3 reads CASRLAPDGELFF. CDR3 coding DNA: TGTGCCAGCAGACTAGCACCTGACGGTGAACTGTTTTTT.

The V call is TRBV6-5, the J call TRBJ2-1; TRBD1 agrees at 9 bases. Trimming removed 0 bases from V and 8 bases from J; junction bases left unmatched: 8. This CDR3 is 16 amino acids long. From germline, CDR1 is MNHEY and CDR2 SVGAGI. CDR3 residues: CASSYSDLDRGYEQFF. Written as DNA, the CDR3 is TGTGCCAGCAGTTACTCGGATCTGGACAGGGGATATGAGCAGTTCTTC.

This chain joins TRBV28 and TRBJ1-6, with TRBD1 identical over 10 bases. Germline V lookup: CDR1 MDHEN, CDR2 SYDVKM. V shed 2 bases, J shed 11 bases, and the junction held 9 bases outside the gene matches. This CDR3 spans 16 amino acids. CDR3 sequence (DNA): TGTGCCAGCAGTTTAACCCCGGGACAGGGGTTGCCACCCCTCCACTTT. Protein sequence: CASSLTPGQGLPPLHF.

Only a few counts were recorded for this clonotype. The chain links TRBV10-3 to TRBJ1-2, with 7 bases identical to TRBD1. CDR1 ENHRY and CDR2 SYGVKD come from the germline V gene. J lost 7 bases, V lost 0 bases, and 8 bases had no gene match. The CDR3 sequence is 15 residues long. CDR3 in DNA: TGTGCCATCAGTGAGTCAACAGGGGAAGGAATTGGCTACACCTTC. Translated, it gives CAISESTGEGIGYTF.